The 26 T cell receptor beta chains below all came from one sample that was sequenced in a study of blood T cell repertoires in COVID-19. Assay used: immunoSEQ multiplex PCR; TCRdb lists only in-frame clones, some missing. The data show approximately 260,000 clones, with roughly 88% seen just once and around 1.3% held by the top ten. Sample: PBMCs or T cells enriched from blood (not recorded which). The receptors here all came from a woman aged 40 to 50 with acute COVID-19.

This chain connects TRBV30 to TRBJ2-1; the D is unclear. V shed 0 bases and J shed 8 bases, with 14 bases lying between them. Germline V lookup: CDR1 GTSNPN, CDR2 SVGIG (reference sequence). There are 14 residues in the CDR3. In DNA form, the CDR3 reads TGTGCCTGGAGTGTACTGCGGCTAGATGATGAGCAGTTCTTC. Amino acid sequence: CAWSVLRLDDEQFF.

The J gene is TRBJ2-3, the V gene TRBV6-5; TRBD2 agrees at 7 bases. CDR3 length: 16 amino acids. Trimming removed 0 bases from V and 0 bases from J; junction bases left unmatched: 3. Germline V CDR1 and CDR2: MNHEY, SVGAGI. Written as DNA, the CDR3 is TGTGCCAGCAGTTACTCGGGAGGGGTCAGCACAGATACGCAGTATTTT. This sequence encodes CASSYSGGVSTDTQYF.

This clone has only one observation. This chain links TRBV28 with TRBJ1-3, with TRBD1 matching 7 bases. This CDR3 comprises 15 residues. CDR1 and CDR2 from the germline V gene are MDHEN and SYDVKM. The junction had 12 bases not matched to a gene; V was cut back by 5 bases and J by 8 bases. The CDR3 DNA sequence: TGTGCCAGCAGTCACCCGACAGGGCTTGGCGACACCATATATTTT. Translated: CASSHPTGLGDTIYF.

This chain links TRBV18 with TRBJ2-5; 9 nucleotides match TRBD2. Germline trimming cut 5 bases from V and 3 bases from J; bases unmatched to any gene: 4. The CDR3 is made up of 14 amino acids. The germline gives CDR1 KGHSH, CDR2 LQKENI. CDR3 bases: TGTGCCAGCTCAATAGCGGGAGAAGAAGAGACCCAGTACTTC. Its translation is CASSIAGEEETQYF.

J is TRBJ1-2 and V is TRBV2, with D perhaps TRBD1 (5 bases). The germline V and J ends were trimmed by 2 bases and 8 bases, with 9 bases remaining between them. The V gene's germline CDR1 is SNHLY and CDR2 FYNNEI. The CDR3 loop spans 12 amino acids. CDR3 bases: TGTGCCAGCAGTGAAACGGAGGGGGGCTACACCTTC. Amino acids: CASSETEGGYTF.

The V call is TRBV2, the J call TRBJ1-1, with 7 positions matching TRBD1. V trimming: 8 bases; J trimming: 0 bases; junction bases outside the gene matches: 15. The CDR3 runs 17 residues. Germline CDR1 and CDR2: SNHLY and FYNNEI. The CDR3 region is CASPMGTDLILNTEAFF. The CDR3 region has the DNA TGTGCCAGCCCGATGGGGACAGACCTTATCCTGAACACTGAAGCTTTCTTT.

V is TRBV5-1 and J is TRBJ2-3, with TRBD2 matching 9 bases. The germline V gene has CDR1 SGHRS and CDR2 YFSETQ. The CDR3 has 18 amino acids. V lost 5 bases to trimming and J lost 2 bases; unmatched junction nucleotides: 15. The chain's CDR3 is CASSRTLLAGGPTDTQYF. The CDR3 DNA follows: TGCGCCAGCAGTCGTACCCTTTTGGCGGGAGGGCCCACAGATACGCAGTATTTT.

The chain joins TRBV11-2 to TRBJ2-7; possible D gene TRBD2, 6 bases. V was trimmed by 2 bases and J by 4 bases, leaving 18 bases between them. Germline V gene lookup returns CDR1 SGHAT and CDR2 FQNNGV. This CDR3 has 16 amino acids. The CDR3 DNA reads as TGTGCCAGCAGCTTATGGGTCCGAGGGGCGGGATACGAGCAGTACGTC. Translating it yields CASSLWVRGAGYEQYV.

This chain uses TRBV7-6 with TRBJ1-1; 7 nucleotides align to TRBD1. In germline, CDR1 is SGHVS, CDR2 FNYEAQ. V was clipped by 0 bases and J by 4 bases; unmatched bases: 5. This CDR3 has 15 amino acids. CDR3 sequence (DNA): TGTGCCAGCAGCTTAGCAGGGGGCAGGAGCACTGAAGCTTTCTTT. Translating it yields CASSLAGGRSTEAFF.

The CDR3: CASSSDRVPEAFF. DNA of the CDR3: TGTGCCAGCAGCTCCGACAGGGTACCTGAAGCTTTCTTT. This chain joins TRBV12-3 or TRBV12-4 and TRBJ1-1; 7 bases agree with TRBD1. The CDR3 is 13 residues long. The ends lost 6 bases at V and 6 bases at J; junction bases unmatched: 7.

The V gene is TRBV5-1, the J gene TRBJ1-2; a possible D gene is TRBD1 (6 bases). The CDR3 has 14 amino acids. Germline V CDR1 and CDR2: SGHRS, YFSETQ. The V gene lost 4 bases and the J gene lost 4 bases, with 14 bases spanning the gap. The CDR3 region has the DNA TGCGCCAGCAGCGCTAACACAGGGTTCTATGGCTACACCTTC. It specifies CASSANTGFYGYTF. The entire variable domain, with the rest obtained from reference TRBV5-1 and TRBJ1-2, is as follows: KAGVTQTPRYLIKTRGQQVTLSCSPISGHRSVSWYQQTPGQGLQFLFEYFSETQRNKGNFPGRFSGRQFSNSRSEMNVSTLELGDSALYLCASSANTGFYGYTFGSGTRLTVV.

This chain uses TRBV24-1 with TRBJ1-5, with 7 bases that match TRBD1. Trimming cost V 7 bases and J 3 bases; bases outside gene matches: 5. This CDR3 comprises 14 residues. Germline CDR1 reads KGHDR; CDR2 reads SFDVKD. The CDR3: CATRPKGANQPQHF. CDR3 coding DNA: TGTGCCACCAGACCCAAGGGGGCCAATCAGCCCCAGCATTTT.

Points on this clone: Its ends do not fully match the called genes, so a read error is possible. Distinct nucleotide sequences in the sample also encode this CDR3. The chain links TRBV14 to TRBJ1-6, with D hard to call. Germline CDR1 is SGHDN and CDR2 is FVKESK. This CDR3 spans 14 amino acids. For the CDR3, the DNA is TGTGCCAGCAGCCAAGTATTAGCTAATTCACCCCTCCATTTT. This codes for CASSQVLANSPLHF.

J is TRBJ1-2 and V is TRBV5-6, with a tentative D call TRBD1 (5 bases). This CDR3 spans 15 amino acids. V was cut by 0 bases and J by 0 bases, with 9 bases left in between. The germline V gene has CDR1 SGHDT and CDR2 YYEEEE. The CDR3 protein is CASSLVAGPNYGYTF. The CDR3 region has the DNA TGTGCCAGCAGCTTGGTTGCAGGGCCTAACTATGGCTACACCTTC.

This chain joins TRBV19 and TRBJ1-5, with D tentatively TRBD1 (5 bases). This CDR3 comprises 15 residues. V lost 6 bases to trimming and J lost 4 bases, with 16 bases between them. CDR1 and CDR2 (germline): LNHDA, SQIVND (reference sequence). The CDR3 DNA reads TGTGCCAGTAGGTGGGGCCCCGAGGAGAATCAGCCCCAGCATTTT. This encodes CASRWGPEENQPQHF.

The chain is built from TRBV6-5 and TRBJ2-6; possibly TRBD2 for D (5 bases). From germline, CDR1 is MNHEY and CDR2 SVGAGI. CDR3 length equals 15 residues. The V gene lost 6 bases and the J gene lost 0 bases, with 9 bases spanning the gap. CDR3 sequence reads: CASRDGNSGANVLTF. The CDR3 DNA sequence: TGTGCCAGCAGGGACGGGAACTCTGGGGCCAACGTCCTGACTTTC.

The J gene is TRBJ2-7, the V gene TRBV5-5; a weak D match, TRBD2 (5 bases). V lost 3 bases to trimming and J lost 5 bases, with 15 bases between them. The CDR3 consists of 14 residues. Germline CDR1 is SGHKS and CDR2 is YYEKEE (reference sequence). The CDR3 loop reads CASSSRETTDEQYV. The CDR3 DNA reads as TGTGCCAGCAGCTCGAGGGAGACGACGGACGAGCAGTACGTC.

The chain employs TRBV7-2 and TRBJ2-6, with TRBD2 matching over 14 bases. Losses at the gene ends were 5 bases for V and 1 base for J; bases not matched to a gene: 4. Germline values: CDR1 SGHTA, CDR2 FQGNSA. This CDR3 has 18 amino acids. CDR3 sequence reads: CASSPRLAGGSGANVLTF. In DNA, the CDR3 is TGTGCCAGCAGCCCCCGACTAGCGGGAGGGTCTGGGGCCAACGTCCTGACTTTC.

The chain links TRBV28 to TRBJ1-5; 7 bases align to TRBD1. There are 14 residues in the CDR3. Germline V CDR1 and CDR2: MDHEN, SYDVKM. J lost 5 bases, V lost 5 bases, and 6 bases had no gene match. CDR3 protein: CASSTRQGDQPQHF. The CDR3 nucleotides read TGTGCCAGCAGTACTCGACAGGGAGATCAGCCCCAGCATTTT.

The chain employs TRBV7-2 and TRBJ1-1; D possibly corresponds to TRBD1 (5 bases). CDR1 is SGHTA and CDR2 is FQGNSA in the germline V gene. This CDR3 spans 17 amino acids. V gave up 5 bases and J gave up 1 base, with 20 bases separating them. The CDR3 loop is CASSPGGGVWGNTEAFF. For the CDR3, the DNA is TGTGCCAGCAGCCCCGGCGGAGGGGTTTGGGGGAACACTGAAGCTTTCTTT. Looking up the rest from reference TRBV7-2 and TRBJ1-1 gives the full variable domain: GAGVSQSPSNKVTEKGKDVELRCDPISGHTALYWYRQSLGQGLEFLIYFQGNSAPDKSGLPSDRFSAERTGGSVSTLTIQRTQQEDSAVYLCASSPGGGVWGNTEAFFGQGTRLTVV.

Only a few counts were recorded for this clone. The rearrangement joins TRBV7-8 to TRBJ1-1; D perhaps matches TRBD1 (6 bases). V lost 5 bases, J lost 2 bases, and 12 bases lay in between. CDR3 size: 14 residues. CDR1 and CDR2 (germline): SGHVS, FQNEAQ. DNA for the CDR3: TGTGCCAGCAGCAGATCGGACAGCAACACTGAAGCTTTCTTT. Translating gives CASSRSDSNTEAFF. Using reference TRBV7-8 and TRBJ1-1 for the parts outside the CDR3, the full variable domain is GAGVSQSPRYKVAKRGQDVALRCDPISGHVSLFWYQQALGQGPEFLTYFQNEAQLDKSGLPSDRFFAERPEGSVSTLKIQRTQQEDSAVYLCASSRSDSNTEAFFGQGTRLTVV.

This sequence joins TRBV7-3 and TRBJ2-1; 9 bases match TRBD2. Germline V lookup: CDR1 SGHTA, CDR2 FQGTGA. CDR3 length equals 14 residues. The ends lost 8 bases at V and 6 bases at J; junction bases unmatched: 8. CDR3 sequence reads: CASGPGLARNEQFF. CDR3 DNA sequence: TGTGCCAGCGGGCCGGGACTAGCTCGCAATGAGCAGTTCTTC.

This chain uses TRBV5-4 with TRBJ1-5; TRBD1 aligns across 7 bases. This CDR3 spans 16 amino acids. Trimming removed 4 bases from V and 4 bases from J; junction bases left unmatched: 11. Germline V gene sequence: CDR1 SGHNT, CDR2 YYREEE (reference sequence). DNA of the CDR3: TGTGCCAGCAGCATTTCAAATGGACAGGCAAATCAGCCCCAGCATTTT. Its translation is CASSISNGQANQPQHF. Looking up the rest from reference TRBV5-4 and TRBJ1-5 gives the full variable domain: ETGVTQSPTHLIKTRGQQVTLRCSSQSGHNTVSWYQQALGQGPQFIFQYYREEENGRGNFPPRFSGLQFPNYSSELNVNALELDDSALYLCASSISNGQANQPQHFGDGTRLSIL.

The V gene is TRBV2, the J gene TRBJ2-7, with D possibly matching TRBD1 (6 bases). Germline-derived CDR1 and CDR2 are SNHLY and FYNNEI. The CDR3 has 14 amino acids. V gave up 4 bases and J gave up 0 bases, with 10 bases separating them. The CDR3 DNA is TGTGCCAGCAGTGTTCCAGGGGACTCCTACGAGCAGTACTTC. It encodes CASSVPGDSYEQYF.

The gene calls are TRBV18 and TRBJ2-2; TRBD1 matches at 10 bases. This CDR3 is 15 amino acids long. Trimming took 2 bases from V and 4 from J; bases not matched to a gene: 1. Germline assignment: CDR1 KGHSH and CDR2 LQKENI. The CDR3 reads CASSPGTGVTGELFF. CDR3 DNA: TGTGCCAGCTCACCAGGGACAGGGGTCACCGGGGAGCTGTTTTTT.

The V and J genes are TRBV9 and TRBJ1-1; no reliable D call. The ends were cut back, 3 bases at V and 5 bases at J, with 14 bases in the middle. CDR1 and CDR2 from the germline V gene are SGDLS and YYNGEE. The CDR3 is made up of 14 amino acids. The CDR3 bases are TGTGCCAGCAGCGGTGGATGGGGAGAGACTGAAGCTTTCTTT. This translates into CASSGGWGETEAFF.